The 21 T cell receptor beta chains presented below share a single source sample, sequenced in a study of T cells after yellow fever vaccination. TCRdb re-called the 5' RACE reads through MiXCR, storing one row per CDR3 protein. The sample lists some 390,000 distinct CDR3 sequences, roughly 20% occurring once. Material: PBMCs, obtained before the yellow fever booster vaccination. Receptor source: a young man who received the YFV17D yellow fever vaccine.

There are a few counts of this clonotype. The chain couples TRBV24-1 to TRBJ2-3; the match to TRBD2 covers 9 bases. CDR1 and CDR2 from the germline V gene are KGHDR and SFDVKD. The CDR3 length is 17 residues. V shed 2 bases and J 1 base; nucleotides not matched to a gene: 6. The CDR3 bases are TGTGCCACCAGTGATTCCCGTGCTAGCGGGGGCACAGATACGCAGTATTTT. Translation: CATSDSRASGGTDTQYF.

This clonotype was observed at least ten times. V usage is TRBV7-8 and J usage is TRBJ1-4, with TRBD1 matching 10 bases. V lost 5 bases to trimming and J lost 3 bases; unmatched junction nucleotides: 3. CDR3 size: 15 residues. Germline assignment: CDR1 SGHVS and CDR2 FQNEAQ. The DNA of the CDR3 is TGTGCCAGCAGCCGACAGGGGGCGGCTAATGAAAAACTGTTTTTT. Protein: CASSRQGAANEKLFF.

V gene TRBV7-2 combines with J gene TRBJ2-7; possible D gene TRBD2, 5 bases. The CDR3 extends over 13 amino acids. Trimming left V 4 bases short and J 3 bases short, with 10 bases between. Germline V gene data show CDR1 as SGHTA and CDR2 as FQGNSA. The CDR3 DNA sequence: TGTGCCAGCAGCTCGGCTGAGGGCTACGAGCAGTACGTC. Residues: CASSSAEGYEQYV.

CDR3 sequence reads: CASSLAPTAEAFF. In nucleotides, the CDR3 is TGTGCCAGCAGTTTAGCGCCGACAGCCGAAGCTTTCTTT. The V gene is TRBV12-3 or TRBV12-4, the J gene TRBJ1-1, with a possible D match to TRBD1 (5 bases). V was pared by 0 bases and J by 8 bases, with 10 bases between. The CDR3 extends over 13 amino acids.

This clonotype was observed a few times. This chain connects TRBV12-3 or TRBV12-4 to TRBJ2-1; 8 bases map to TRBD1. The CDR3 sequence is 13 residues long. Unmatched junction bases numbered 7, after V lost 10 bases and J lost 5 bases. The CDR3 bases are TGTGCCACCATTGGACAGGGAAACAATGAGCAGTTCTTC. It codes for CATIGQGNNEQFF.

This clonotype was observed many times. CDR3 region: CASSLMQTTDTQYF. CDR3 in DNA: TGTGCCAGCAGCTTAATGCAGACCACAGATACGCAGTATTTT. The chain uses TRBV7-3 and TRBJ2-3; D unresolved. The CDR3 length is 14 residues. Trimming removed 1 base at V and 2 bases at J, with 7 bases between. Germline values: CDR1 SGHTA, CDR2 FQGTGA.

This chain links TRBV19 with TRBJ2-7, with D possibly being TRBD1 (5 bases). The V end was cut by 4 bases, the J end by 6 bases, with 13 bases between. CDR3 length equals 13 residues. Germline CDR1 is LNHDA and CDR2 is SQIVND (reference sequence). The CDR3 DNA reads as TGTGCCAGTAGTAGGGGCATCTCGGCCGAGCAGTACGTC. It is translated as CASSRGISAEQYV.

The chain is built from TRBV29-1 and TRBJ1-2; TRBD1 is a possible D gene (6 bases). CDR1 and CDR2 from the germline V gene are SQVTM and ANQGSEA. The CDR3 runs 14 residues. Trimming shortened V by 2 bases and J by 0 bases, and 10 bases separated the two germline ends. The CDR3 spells CSVEIGTPNYGYTF. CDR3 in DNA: TGCAGCGTTGAAATAGGGACACCTAACTATGGCTACACCTTC.

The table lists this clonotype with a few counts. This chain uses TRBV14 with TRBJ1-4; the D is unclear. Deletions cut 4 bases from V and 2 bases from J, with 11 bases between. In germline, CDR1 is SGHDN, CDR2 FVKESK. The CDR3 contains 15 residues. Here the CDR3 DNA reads TGTGCCAGCAGCCCGACCTGGCGGACTAATGAAAAACTGTTTTTT. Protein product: CASSPTWRTNEKLFF. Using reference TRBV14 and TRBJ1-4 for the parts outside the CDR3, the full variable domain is EAGVTQFPSHSVIEKGQTVTLRCDPISGHDNLYWYRRVMGKEIKFLLHFVKESKQDESGMPNNRFLAERTGGTYSTLKVQPAELEDSGVYFCASSPTWRTNEKLFFGSGTQLSVL.

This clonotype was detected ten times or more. The CDR3 nucleotides are TGCAGCGTTGCAAATACAGGGGGCGGCACCGGGGAGCTGTTTTTT. Protein: CSVANTGGGTGELFF. This sequence joins TRBV29-1 and TRBJ2-2; 9 positions agree with TRBD1. V shed 4 bases and J 4 bases; nucleotides not matched to a gene: 7. The CDR3 totals 15 residues. Germline V gene data show CDR1 as SQVTM and CDR2 as ANQGSEA.

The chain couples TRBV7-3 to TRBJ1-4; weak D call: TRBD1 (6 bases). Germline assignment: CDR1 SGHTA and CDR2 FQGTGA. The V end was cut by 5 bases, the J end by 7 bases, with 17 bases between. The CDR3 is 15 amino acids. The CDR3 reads CASSPRGGAGEKLFF. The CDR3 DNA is TGTGCCAGCAGCCCAAGGGGGGGCGCGGGTGAAAAACTGTTTTTT.

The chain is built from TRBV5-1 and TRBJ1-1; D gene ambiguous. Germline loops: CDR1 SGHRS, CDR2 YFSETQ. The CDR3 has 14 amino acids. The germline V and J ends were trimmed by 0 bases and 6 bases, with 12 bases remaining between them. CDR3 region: CASSLAGPGPEAFF. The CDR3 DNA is TGCGCCAGCAGCTTGGCCGGGCCCGGGCCTGAAGCTTTCTTT.

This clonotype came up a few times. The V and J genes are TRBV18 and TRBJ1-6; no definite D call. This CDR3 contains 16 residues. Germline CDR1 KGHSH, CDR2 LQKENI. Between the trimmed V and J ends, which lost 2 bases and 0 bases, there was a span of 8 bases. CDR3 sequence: CASSPKGSSYNSPLHF. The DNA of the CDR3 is TGTGCCAGCTCACCAAAGGGTAGCTCCTATAATTCACCCCTCCACTTT.

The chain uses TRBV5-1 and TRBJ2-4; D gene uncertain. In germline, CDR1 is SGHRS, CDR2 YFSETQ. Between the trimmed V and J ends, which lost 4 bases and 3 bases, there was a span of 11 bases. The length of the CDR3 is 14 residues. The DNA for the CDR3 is TGCGCCAGCAGCCTTAACGGAGTCAAAAACATTCAGTACTTC. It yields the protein CASSLNGVKNIQYF.

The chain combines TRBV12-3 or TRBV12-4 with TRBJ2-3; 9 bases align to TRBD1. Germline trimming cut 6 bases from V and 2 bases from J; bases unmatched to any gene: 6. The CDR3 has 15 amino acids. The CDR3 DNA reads TGTGCCAGCAGGAACAGGGGGCTGGACACAGATACGCAGTATTTT. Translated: CASRNRGLDTDTQYF.

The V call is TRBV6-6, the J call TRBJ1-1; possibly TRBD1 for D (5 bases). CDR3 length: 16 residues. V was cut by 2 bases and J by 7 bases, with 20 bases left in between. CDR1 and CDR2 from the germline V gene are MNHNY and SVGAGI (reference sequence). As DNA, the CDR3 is TGTGCCAGCAGTTACCTATTATGGGGCAGGGAGGATGAAGCTTTCTTT. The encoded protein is CASSYLLWGREDEAFF.

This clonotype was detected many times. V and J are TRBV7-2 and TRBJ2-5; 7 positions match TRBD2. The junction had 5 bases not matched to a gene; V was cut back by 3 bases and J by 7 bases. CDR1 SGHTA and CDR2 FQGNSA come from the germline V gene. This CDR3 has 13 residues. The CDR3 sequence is CASSFGTGGTQYF. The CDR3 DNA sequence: TGTGCCAGCAGCTTCGGGACGGGGGGGACCCAGTACTTC.

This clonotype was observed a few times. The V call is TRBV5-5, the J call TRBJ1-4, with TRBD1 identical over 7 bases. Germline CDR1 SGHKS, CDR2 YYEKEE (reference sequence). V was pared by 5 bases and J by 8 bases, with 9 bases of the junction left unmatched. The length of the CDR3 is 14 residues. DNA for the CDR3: TGTGCCAGCAGGTCCGGGACAGTCAACGAAAAACTGTTTTTT. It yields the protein CASRSGTVNEKLFF. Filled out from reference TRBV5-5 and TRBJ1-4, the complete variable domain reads DAGVTQSPTHLIKTRGQQVTLRCSPISGHKSVSWYQQVLGQGPQFIFQYYEKEERGRGNFPDRFSARQFPNYSSELNVNALLLGDSALYLCASRSGTVNEKLFFGSGTQLSVL.

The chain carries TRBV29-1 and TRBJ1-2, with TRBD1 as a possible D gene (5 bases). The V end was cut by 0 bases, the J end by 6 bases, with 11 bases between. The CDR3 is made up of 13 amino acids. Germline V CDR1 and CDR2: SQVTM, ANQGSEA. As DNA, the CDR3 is TGCAGCGTTGAAGATCGCCAGGGAAATGGCTACACCTTC. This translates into CSVEDRQGNGYTF.

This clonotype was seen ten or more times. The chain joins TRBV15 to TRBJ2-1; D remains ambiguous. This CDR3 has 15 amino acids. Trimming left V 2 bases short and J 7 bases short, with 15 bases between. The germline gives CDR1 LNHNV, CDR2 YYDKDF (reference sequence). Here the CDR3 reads CATSRSETAMNEQFF. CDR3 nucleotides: TGTGCCACCAGCAGATCCGAAACAGCAATGAATGAGCAGTTCTTC.

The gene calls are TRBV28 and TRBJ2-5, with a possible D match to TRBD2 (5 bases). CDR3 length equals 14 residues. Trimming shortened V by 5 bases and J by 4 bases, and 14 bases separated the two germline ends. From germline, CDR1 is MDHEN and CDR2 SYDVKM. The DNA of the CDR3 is TGTGCCAGCAGTACCCCCCGGGGTGGAGAGACCCAGTACTTC. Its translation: CASSTPRGGETQYF. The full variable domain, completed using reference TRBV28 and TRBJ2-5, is DVKVTQSSRYLVKRTGEKVFLECVQDMDHENMFWYRQDPGLGLRLIYFSYDVKMKEKGDIPEGYSVSREKKERFSLILESASTNQTSMYLCASSTPRGGETQYFGPGTRLLVL.